The 13 T cell receptor beta chains in this list originate from one sample, sequenced in a study of blood T cell repertoires in COVID-19. Only in-frame clones appear in the TCRdb table, and some are missing; sequencing was by immunoSEQ multiplex PCR. The table includes 200,000 to 250,000 clones, about 90% detected once. Sequences were obtained from peripheral blood. Source of these receptors: a woman aged 18-29 years who had recovered from COVID-19.

V and J are TRBV2 and TRBJ1-2; D is undetermined. The CDR3 runs 13 residues. The germline V gene has CDR1 SNHLY and CDR2 FYNNEI. Trimming took 2 bases from V and 8 from J, leaving 12 bases between them. CDR3 amino acids: CASSESGEYGYTF. The CDR3 DNA is TGTGCCAGCAGTGAATCGGGAGAATACGGCTACACCTTC.

This clone has only a few counts. The rearrangement links TRBV29-1 to TRBJ1-6; D perhaps matches TRBD1 (6 bases). Per germline, CDR1 SQVTM and CDR2 ANQGSEA. This CDR3 is built from 13 residues. Trimming left V 6 bases short and J 10 bases short, with 16 bases between. CDR3 sequence reads: CSVLTGMGSPLHF. DNA of the CDR3: TGCAGCGTCTTGACAGGAATGGGGTCACCCCTCCACTTT.

To note about this clone: The sample carries other DNA sequences with the same CDR3. The chain links TRBV6-5 to TRBJ2-7, with TRBD2 matching 8 bases. Per the germline V gene, CDR1 is MNHEY and CDR2 is SVGAGI. The CDR3 is 14 residues long. With V trimmed by 4 bases and J by 0 bases, 2 bases remained unmatched. DNA for the CDR3: TGTGCCAGCAGTTCCAGCGGGAGCTCCTACGAGCAGTACTTC. Its translation: CASSSSGSSYEQYF.

This CDR3 is CASSPGTTNPEQYF. In nucleotides, the CDR3 is TGTGCCAGCAGCCCCGGGACTACAAACCCTGAGCAGTACTTC. This chain connects TRBV5-4 to TRBJ2-7; 7 nucleotides align to TRBD2. The CDR3 runs 14 residues. Looked up from germline, CDR1 is SGHNT and CDR2 is YYREEE (reference sequence). Unmatched junction bases numbered 11, after V lost 4 bases and J lost 7 bases.

The rearrangement uses TRBV6-1 and TRBJ2-7; 7 bases fit TRBD1. CDR3 length: 13 amino acids. With 3 bases clipped from V and 9 bases from J, the junction kept 8 bases outside the gene matches. Germline CDR1 MNHNS, CDR2 SASEGT. The CDR3 DNA reads as TGTGCCAGCAGTGATTCGGACAGGCCCGGGCAGTACTTC. Translating gives CASSDSDRPGQYF.

The V call is TRBV25-1, the J call TRBJ1-1; a weak D match, TRBD1 (6 bases). Trimming removed 6 bases from V and 1 base from J, with 9 bases in between. This CDR3 region has 13 residues. Germline CDR1 is MGHDK and CDR2 is SYGVNS. This chain's CDR3 is CASRDSKNTEAFF. The CDR3 bases are TGTGCCAGCAGGGACAGTAAGAACACTGAAGCTTTCTTT.

Notes on this clone: This specimen includes other DNA sequences encoding the same CDR3. This chain uses TRBV18 with TRBJ1-1; tentatively, D is TRBD1 (5 bases). The CDR3 is 14 amino acids. Between the trimmed V and J ends, which lost 3 bases and 0 bases, there was a span of 8 bases. Germline CDR1 and CDR2: KGHSH and LQKENI. CDR3 sequence reads: CASSPDSLNTEAFF. CDR3 sequence (DNA): TGTGCCAGCTCACCCGACAGCTTGAACACTGAAGCTTTCTTT.

The chain links TRBV30 to TRBJ2-1, with a weak D call TRBD2 (6 bases). The V gene lost 5 bases and the J gene lost 9 bases, with 20 bases spanning the gap. This CDR3 has 14 amino acids. Looked up from germline, CDR1 is GTSNPN and CDR2 is SVGIG (reference sequence). The CDR3 loop is CAWGRDSWAGEQFF. The CDR3 DNA is TGTGCCTGGGGCCGGGACTCATGGGCTGGTGAGCAGTTCTTC.

The rearrangement joins TRBV28 to TRBJ2-7; tentative D call: TRBD1 (6 bases). Trimming took 1 base from V and 3 from J, leaving 7 bases between them. The CDR3 loop spans 13 amino acids. Germline-derived CDR1 and CDR2 are MDHEN and SYDVKM. DNA of the CDR3: TGTGCCAGCAGTTTATTACAGGGCTACGAGCAGTACTTC. Encoded protein: CASSLLQGYEQYF.

J is TRBJ2-5 and V is TRBV5-1; D gene uncertain. The CDR3 loop spans 13 amino acids. V shed 1 base and J shed 3 bases, with 7 bases lying between them. The germline CDR1 and CDR2 sequences are SGHRS and YFSETQ. The CDR3 loop is CASSLSQEETQYF. The CDR3 bases are TGCGCCAGCAGCTTGTCTCAGGAAGAGACCCAGTACTTC. The complete variable domain, with remaining parts taken from reference TRBV5-1 and TRBJ2-5, reads KAGVTQTPRYLIKTRGQQVTLSCSPISGHRSVSWYQQTPGQGLQFLFEYFSETQRNKGNFPGRFSGRQFSNSRSEMNVSTLELGDSALYLCASSLSQEETQYFGPGTRLLVL.

The chain carries TRBV9 and TRBJ2-1, with 9 bases fitting TRBD2. The J segment lost 5 bases and the V segment lost 2 bases, leaving 14 bases of the junction unmatched. The CDR3 covers 18 residues. Germline V gives CDR1 SGDLS, CDR2 YYNGEE. The CDR3 DNA reads TGTGCCAGCAGCGTTATTAGCGGGAGTACCTCGAGGGACAATGAGCAGTTCTTC. This codes for CASSVISGSTSRDNEQFF. The whole variable domain, filled in from reference TRBV9 and TRBJ2-1, reads DSGVTQTPKHLITATGQRVTLRCSPRSGDLSVYWYQQSLDQGLQFLIQYYNGEERAKGNILERFSAQQFPDLHSELNLSSLELGDSALYFCASSVISGSTSRDNEQFFGPGTRLTVL.

The chain combines TRBV3-1 (or the pseudogene TRBV3-2) with TRBJ1-2, with a weak D call TRBD1 (6 bases). Germline V gene sequence: CDR1 LGHDT, CDR2 YNNKEL (reference sequence). The germline V and J ends were trimmed by 3 bases and 7 bases, with 15 bases remaining between them. The CDR3 sequence is 14 residues long. DNA of the CDR3: TGTGCCAGCAGCCAGGTCAGGGGCTTAGGTGGCTACACCTTC. It encodes CASSQVRGLGGYTF.

The V gene is TRBV6-5, the J gene TRBJ1-1; 7 positions match TRBD1. Per germline, CDR1 MNHEY and CDR2 SVGAGI. V lost 2 bases and J lost 3; bases outside the gene matches: 3. This CDR3 is 14 amino acids long. The CDR3 spells CASSYRQGDTEAFF. The CDR3 bases are TGTGCCAGCAGTTACCGCCAGGGGGACACTGAAGCTTTCTTT.